A single sample is the source of the 25 T cell receptor beta chains below, sequenced in a study of OX40 agonist ivuxolimab in advanced cancers. Method: immunoSEQ multiplex PCR; TCRdb's copy keeps in-frame clones and lacks some. The sample shows a few thousand clones, about 71% of them seen only once. The source material was CD4+ or CD8+ T cells sorted from blood, sampled in a trial of the OX40 agonist ivuxolimab. These receptors were taken from an adult with an advanced solid tumor such as melanoma, head and neck, liver or kidney cancer.

A few counts support this clone. The genes are TRBV4-3 and TRBJ1-1; maybe TRBD1 (6 bases). Trimming took 0 bases from V and 4 from J, leaving 18 bases between them. The CDR3 totals 17 residues. Germline V gene lookup returns CDR1 LGHNA and CDR2 YSLEER. The chain's CDR3 is CASSQDPPGRGVTEAFF. CDR3 nucleotide sequence: TGCGCCAGCAGCCAAGACCCGCCGGGCAGGGGTGTCACTGAAGCTTTCTTT.

V gene TRBV5-6 combines with J gene TRBJ2-5; perhaps TRBD1 as D (5 bases). Trimming shortened V by 0 bases and J by 3 bases, and 9 bases separated the two germline ends. The CDR3 contains 14 residues. Per the germline V gene, CDR1 is SGHDT and CDR2 is YYEEEE. Here the CDR3 reads CASSLGDRKETQYF. CDR3 nucleotide sequence: TGTGCCAGCAGCTTGGGCGACAGAAAAGAGACCCAGTACTTC.

The CDR3 nucleotides read TGTGCCAGCAGCGTAGGTAGCGGGAGCAAGAATGAGCAGTTCTTC. Protein: CASSVGSGSKNEQFF. The chain has TRBV9 and TRBJ2-1; TRBD2 matches 9 bases. This CDR3 has 15 amino acids. With 0 bases clipped from V and 7 bases from J, the junction kept 5 bases outside the gene matches. CDR1 and CDR2 from the germline V gene are SGDLS and YYNGEE.

The chain joins TRBV11-2 to TRBJ2-2; D is unresolved. Trimming left V 3 bases short and J 6 bases short, with 2 bases between. The germline V gene has CDR1 SGHAT and CDR2 FQNNGV. This CDR3 is 11 amino acids long. CDR3 DNA sequence: TGTGCCAGCAGCTTTGCCGGGGAGCTGTTTTTT. Residues: CASSFAGELFF.

The chain has TRBV6-5 and TRBJ1-1; 7 nucleotides agree with TRBD1. The V and J ends lost 5 bases and 4 bases, in that order; junction bases with no gene match: 10. Germline values: CDR1 MNHEY, CDR2 SVGAGI. The CDR3 covers 15 residues. CDR3 in DNA: TGTGCCAGCAGTCCCCTCGGGCAGGGGGGCACTGAAGCTTTCTTT. Encoded protein: CASSPLGQGGTEAFF.

The chain carries TRBV4-2 and TRBJ2-1; TRBD1 or TRBD2 may be the D gene (5 bases each). Germline V CDR1 and CDR2: LGHNA, YNFKEQ. V lost 6 bases and J 5 bases, leaving 8 bases between the germline ends. This CDR3 comprises 12 residues. The CDR3 DNA reads TGTGCCAGCAGGAGGGGTAACAATGAGCAGTTCTTC. Encoded protein: CASRRGNNEQFF.

The chain recombines TRBV4-3 with TRBJ2-3, with D possibly TRBD2 on 6 matching bases. V was pared by 4 bases and J by 2 bases, with 10 bases between. Germline V gene lookup returns CDR1 LGHNA and CDR2 YSLEER. The CDR3 is made up of 14 amino acids. This CDR3 reads CASSPRDFTDTQYF. Written as DNA, the CDR3 is TGCGCCAGCAGCCCCCGGGACTTCACAGATACGCAGTATTTT.

V usage is TRBV6-6 and J usage is TRBJ2-1; possibly TRBD2 for D (5 bases). This CDR3 is 15 amino acids long. The germline V gene encodes CDR1 MNHNY and CDR2 SVGAGI (reference sequence). Trimming took 7 bases from V and 2 from J, leaving 15 bases between them. The CDR3 loop reads CASTQKSGTYNEQFF. CDR3 sequence (DNA): TGTGCCAGCACTCAAAAGAGCGGAACCTACAATGAGCAGTTCTTC.

This clone was counted ten times or more. The chain has TRBV7-2 and TRBJ2-5; D is ambiguous. The CDR3 contains 11 residues. Deletions cut 7 bases from V and 4 bases from J, with 7 bases between. Germline CDR1 is SGHTA and CDR2 is FQGNSA. CDR3 DNA sequence: TGTGCCAGCACCTGGGGAGAGACCCAGTACTTC. Its translation is CASTWGETQYF.

CDR3 sequence: CASSGRGGGYGYTF. The CDR3 DNA reads TGTGCCAGCAGTGGAAGGGGGGGCGGCTATGGCTACACCTTC. The chain has TRBV6-4 and TRBJ1-2; TRBD1 is a possible D gene (6 bases). With 4 bases removed from V and 4 bases from J, the gap between germline ends came to 13 bases. Germline lookup yields CDR1 MRHNA and CDR2 SNTAGT. This CDR3 comprises 14 residues.

This clone has a count of ten or more. The gene calls are TRBV7-2 and TRBJ2-2; TRBD2 matches at 8 bases. Losses at the gene ends were 2 bases for V and 6 bases for J; bases not matched to a gene: 5. Germline CDR1 reads SGHTA; CDR2 reads FQGNSA. The CDR3 extends over 15 amino acids. In nucleotides, the CDR3 is TGTGCCAGCAGCTTAACGAATAGCGGGGCCGGGGAGCTGTTTTTT. This translates into CASSLTNSGAGELFF.

This clone was recorded once. The chain is built from TRBV5-8 and TRBJ2-6; D is unresolved. Germline CDR1 and CDR2: SGHTS and YDEGEE. The CDR3 sequence is 14 residues long. V dropped 4 bases and J dropped 4 bases, with 9 bases sitting between them. CDR3 loop: CASSGRYGANVLTF. The CDR3 nucleotides are TGTGCCAGCAGCGGGCGGTACGGGGCCAACGTCCTGACTTTC.

The V call is TRBV7-9, the J call TRBJ2-7; D remains ambiguous. Trimming removed 1 base from V and 4 bases from J, with 5 bases in between. Germline V gives CDR1 SEHNR, CDR2 FQNEAQ (reference sequence). The CDR3 runs 12 residues. This chain's CDR3 is CASSLVPYEQYF. Written as DNA, the CDR3 is TGTGCCAGCAGCTTAGTCCCTTACGAGCAGTACTTC.

CDR3 in amino acids: CASSTGTGGYTDTQYF. CDR3 nucleotide sequence: TGTGCCAGCAGTACCGGGACAGGGGGCTACACAGATACGCAGTATTTT. The J gene is TRBJ2-3, the V gene TRBV6-6; 12 bases align to TRBD1. The trim removed 5 bases at V and 2 bases at J, leaving 5 bases unmatched. The CDR3 covers 16 residues. The V gene's germline CDR1 is MNHNY and CDR2 SVGAGI (reference sequence).

The chain uses TRBV7-6 and TRBJ2-7; D call uncertain. Germline V gives CDR1 SGHVS, CDR2 FNYEAQ. Trimming removed 1 base at V and 2 bases at J, with 3 bases between. This CDR3 region has 12 residues. DNA for the CDR3: TGTGCCAGCAGCTTAGGGGCCTACGAGCAGTACTTC. It is translated as CASSLGAYEQYF.

The CDR3 reads CASSSHDSRQWQETQYF. The CDR3 DNA is TGTGCCAGTAGTAGCCATGATTCGAGACAGTGGCAAGAGACCCAGTACTTC. The chain couples TRBV19 to TRBJ2-5; D may be TRBD1 (5 bases). Trimming shortened V by 4 bases and J by 2 bases, and 20 bases separated the two germline ends. Germline-derived CDR1 and CDR2 are LNHDA and SQIVND (reference sequence). The CDR3 is made up of 17 amino acids.

V and J are TRBV5-8 and TRBJ1-5; no firm D call. Germline lookup yields CDR1 SGHTS and CDR2 YDEGEE. The CDR3 is 11 residues long. The germline V and J ends were trimmed by 5 bases and 2 bases, with 2 bases remaining between them. The DNA of the CDR3 is TGTGCCAGCAGTCGCAATCAGCCCCAGCATTTT. It encodes CASSRNQPQHF.

The chain recombines TRBV5-6 with TRBJ1-5; D call uncertain. Germline assignment: CDR1 SGHDT and CDR2 YYEEEE. Trimming stripped 2 bases from V and 2 bases from J, with 2 bases between. The CDR3 is made up of 12 amino acids. This CDR3 reads CASSLGNQPQHF. CDR3 nucleotides: TGTGCCAGCAGCTTAGGCAATCAGCCCCAGCATTTT.

This clone was counted only a few times. The chain has TRBV7-9 and TRBJ2-5; D unclear. V was shortened by 3 bases and J by 5 bases, with 16 bases between the two germline ends. The CDR3 contains 15 residues. In germline, CDR1 is SEHNR, CDR2 FQNEAQ (reference sequence). CDR3 loop: CASSLAPGYGETQYF. The CDR3 DNA reads as TGTGCCAGCAGCTTGGCTCCGGGCTACGGGGAGACCCAGTACTTC.

The chain has TRBV4-1 and TRBJ1-4, with 7 nucleotides matching TRBD1. This CDR3 is built from 17 residues. V lost 0 bases and J lost 0; bases outside the gene matches: 4. Germline CDR1 reads MGHRA; CDR2 reads YSYEKL. CDR3 sequence: CASSQDRQGATNEKLFF. In DNA, the CDR3 is TGCGCCAGCAGCCAAGATCGGCAGGGGGCAACTAATGAAAAACTGTTTTTT.

This chain links TRBV4-1 with TRBJ2-1; TRBD1 matches at 7 bases. CDR3 length: 17 amino acids. Trimming removed 4 bases from V and 0 bases from J; junction bases left unmatched: 9. Germline assignment: CDR1 MGHRA and CDR2 YSYEKL. The CDR3 is CASSREGGPNSYNEQFF. CDR3 DNA: TGCGCCAGCAGCCGTGAAGGGGGCCCTAACTCCTACAATGAGCAGTTCTTC.

The chain is built from TRBV5-6 and TRBJ1-1; D not certain. Germline V gene lookup returns CDR1 SGHDT and CDR2 YYEEEE. This CDR3 region has 12 residues. Between the trimmed V and J ends, which lost 0 bases and 11 bases, there was a span of 11 bases. CDR3 residues: CASSLGTRPAFF. DNA for the CDR3: TGTGCCAGCAGCTTGGGAACTCGTCCGGCTTTCTTT.

The chain has TRBV7-3 and TRBJ2-2, with D perhaps matching TRBD2 (6 bases). The CDR3 covers 12 residues. V gave up 3 bases and J gave up 8 bases, with 7 bases separating them. Germline V gene sequence: CDR1 SGHTA, CDR2 FQGTGA. The chain's CDR3 is CASSFREGELFF. In DNA, the CDR3 is TGTGCCAGCAGCTTCCGGGAGGGGGAGCTGTTTTTT.

This clone was detected a few times. This chain links TRBV5-1 with TRBJ2-1; tentative D call: TRBD1 (5 bases). CDR3 length equals 12 residues. V was cut by 5 bases and J by 5 bases, with 8 bases left in between. Germline assignment: CDR1 SGHRS and CDR2 YFSETQ. The CDR3 DNA follows: TGCGCCAGCAGAACAGGCCACAATGAGCAGTTCTTC. Translation: CASRTGHNEQFF.

This clone was found a few times. The chain combines TRBV5-6 with TRBJ2-1; D is ambiguous. CDR1 and CDR2 from the germline V gene are SGHDT and YYEEEE. This CDR3 has 15 amino acids. V was cut by 3 bases and J by 7 bases, with 17 bases left in between. CDR3 loop: CASSSELDHFNEQFF. The DNA for the CDR3 is TGTGCCAGCAGCTCTGAGTTGGACCACTTTAATGAGCAGTTCTTC.